These 20 T cell receptor beta chains share one sample of origin, sequenced in a study of shared T cell receptors in the human thymus. TCRdb keeps only in-frame clones here, not all; method: immunoSEQ multiplex PCR. The data contain hundreds of thousands of clones, roughly 74% of them singletons. The sample was also linked to a second study, of human thymus T cells.

The sample was thymocytes. Receptor source: a boy in the first two years of life with a congenital heart defect.

The chain joins TRBV29-1 to TRBJ2-1, with 7 bases fitting TRBD2. With V trimmed by 5 bases and J by 8 bases, 15 bases remained unmatched. Germline V gene lookup returns CDR1 SQVTM and CDR2 ANQGSEA. This CDR3 spans 15 amino acids. The CDR3 region is CSVWAGLTPRDEQFF. DNA of the CDR3: TGCAGCGTTTGGGCGGGACTAACCCCGCGCGATGAGCAGTTCTTC.

The chain carries TRBV7-8 and TRBJ2-7, with 12 bases fitting TRBD2. The V segment lost 2 bases and the J segment 1 base; nucleotides outside the gene matches: 9. Germline lookup yields CDR1 SGHVS and CDR2 FQNEAQ. This CDR3 spans 18 amino acids. As DNA, the CDR3 is TGTGCCAGCAGCTTAAGACTAGCGGGAGAGGGGGTATCCTACGAGCAGTACTTC. This sequence encodes CASSLRLAGEGVSYEQYF.

V usage is TRBV5-1 and J usage is TRBJ2-5; 13 bases line up with TRBD2. After removal of 5 bases from V and 4 bases from J, the junction contained 20 bases not matched to a gene. This CDR3 is 20 amino acids long. Germline V lookup: CDR1 SGHRS, CDR2 YFSETQ. CDR3 amino acids: CASSDPGTGRTSGSLETQYF. CDR3 DNA sequence: TGCGCCAGCAGTGACCCCGGGACAGGGAGGACTAGCGGGAGTTTAGAGACCCAGTACTTC.

This chain connects TRBV7-2 to TRBJ2-5; D might be TRBD1 (5 bases). The CDR3 spans 14 residues. Trimming took off 3 bases at V and 1 base at J, with 9 bases between the two ends. Per germline, CDR1 SGHTA and CDR2 FQGNSA. The CDR3 DNA reads as TGTGCCAGCAGCTTTCCAGGGCCCCAAGAGACCCAGTACTTC. Amino acids: CASSFPGPQETQYF.

The CDR3 sequence: CASGLAAGAGEQYF. The CDR3 nucleotides are TGTGCTAGTGGTTTGGCGGCGGGAGCGGGGGAGCAGTACTTC. The V and J genes are TRBV12-5 and TRBJ2-7, with 7 bases fitting TRBD2. CDR3 length: 14 residues. In germline, CDR1 is LGHNT, CDR2 FRNRAP. The J segment lost 7 bases and the V segment lost 1 base, leaving 7 bases of the junction unmatched.

This chain connects TRBV30 to TRBJ2-3; D is perhaps TRBD2 (5 bases). Per germline, CDR1 GTSNPN and CDR2 SVGIG (reference sequence). The CDR3 totals 17 residues. The germline V and J ends were trimmed by 0 bases and 1 base, with 17 bases remaining between them. The CDR3 loop reads CAWSVQPGSSRTDTQYF. CDR3 nucleotides: TGTGCCTGGAGTGTACAACCGGGGTCTAGTCGCACAGATACGCAGTATTTT.

The CDR3 region has the DNA TGTGCCAGCAGCGCCGGGACTGGGGCGGGCGAGCAGTACTTC. Protein sequence: CASSAGTGAGEQYF. The rearrangement joins TRBV9 to TRBJ2-7, with D perhaps matching TRBD2 (6 bases). Germline V CDR1 and CDR2: SGDLS, YYNGEE. CDR3 length: 14 residues. V lost 3 bases, J lost 6 bases, and 16 bases lay in between. Together with reference TRBV9 and TRBJ2-7, the CDR3 gives the full variable domain: DSGVTQTPKHLITATGQRVTLRCSPRSGDLSVYWYQQSLDQGLQFLIQYYNGEERAKGNILERFSAQQFPDLHSELNLSSLELGDSALYFCASSAGTGAGEQYFGPGTRLTVT.

The rearrangement joins TRBV27 to TRBJ2-7; possible D gene TRBD2, 6 bases. V was pared by 4 bases and J by 4 bases, with 11 bases between. The CDR3 has 13 residues. Germline V lookup: CDR1 MNHEY, CDR2 SMNVEV (reference sequence). The chain's CDR3 is CASSSGRGYEQYF. Here the CDR3 DNA reads TGTGCCAGCAGTTCCGGGAGAGGGTACGAGCAGTACTTC.

This clone was found once. V usage is TRBV6-5 and J usage is TRBJ1-3, with TRBD1 identical over 9 bases. This CDR3 contains 15 residues. CDR1 is MNHEY and CDR2 is SVGAGI in the germline V gene. V dropped 6 bases and J dropped 4; count of bases not matched to a gene: 7. CDR3 DNA: TGTGCCAGCAGATACCGGGACAGGGCCGGAAACACCATATATTTT. Encoded protein: CASRYRDRAGNTIYF.

The CDR3 nucleotides read TGCGCCAGCAGCCACGCTACGATGACAGGGGCCCCGGTCGGGGAGCTGTTTTTT. It is translated as CASSHATMTGAPVGELFF. The rearrangement uses TRBV4-3 and TRBJ2-2; TRBD1 matches at 8 bases. CDR1 LGHNA and CDR2 YSLEER come from the germline V gene. The CDR3 contains 18 residues. V lost 3 bases to trimming and J lost 7 bases; unmatched junction nucleotides: 16.

The chain uses TRBV28 and TRBJ1-5; the D is unclear. The CDR3 extends over 14 amino acids. The ends were cut back, 5 bases at V and 5 bases at J, with 13 bases in the middle. The V gene's germline CDR1 is MDHEN and CDR2 SYDVKM. The CDR3 protein is CASSRVGRDQPQHF. The CDR3 coding sequence is TGTGCCAGCAGTAGAGTAGGGAGGGATCAGCCCCAGCATTTT.

This clone came up a few times. V and J are TRBV28 and TRBJ1-3; unclear D gene. The CDR3 has 16 amino acids. From germline, CDR1 is MDHEN and CDR2 SYDVKM. Trimming took 2 bases from V and 0 from J, leaving 11 bases between them. In DNA form, the CDR3 reads TGTGCCAGCAGTTTAGGCAGGCCCCGCTCTGGAAACACCATATATTTT. Protein: CASSLGRPRSGNTIYF.

J is TRBJ2-1 and V is TRBV25-1, with a weak D call TRBD2 (5 bases). Germline V CDR1 and CDR2: MGHDK, SYGVNS. The CDR3 has 16 amino acids. The V gene lost 2 bases and the J gene lost 0 bases, with 11 bases spanning the gap. CDR3 sequence reads: CASSETGVSSYNEQFF. The CDR3, as DNA: TGTGCCAGCAGTGAAACCGGGGTGTCCTCCTACAATGAGCAGTTCTTC.

This sequence joins TRBV5-6 and TRBJ2-5, with TRBD2 matching 9 bases. V was pared by 0 bases and J by 2 bases, with 8 bases of the junction left unmatched. CDR3 length: 17 residues. CDR1 and CDR2 from the germline V gene are SGHDT and YYEEEE. In DNA, the CDR3 is TGTGCCAGCAGCTTGGCCGGGAGACTAGCGGCTCAAGAGACCCAGTACTTC. Its protein product is CASSLAGRLAAQETQYF.

CDR3 protein: CASSSLGSGKQETQYF. The CDR3 DNA follows: TGTGCCAGCAGTTCCCTAGGCAGCGGGAAGCAAGAGACCCAGTACTTC. The chain combines TRBV6-5 with TRBJ2-5, with 7 bases identical to TRBD2. Unmatched junction bases numbered 10, after V lost 4 bases and J lost 2 bases. The germline V gene has CDR1 MNHEY and CDR2 SVGAGI. The CDR3 contains 16 residues.

The chain employs TRBV19 and TRBJ1-2, with D possibly TRBD1 on 5 matching bases. This CDR3 is 14 amino acids long. Germline V gene data show CDR1 as LNHDA and CDR2 as SQIVND (reference sequence). V shed 7 bases and J shed 2 bases, with 14 bases lying between them. The CDR3 sequence: CASMGGPPNYGYTF. In DNA form, the CDR3 reads TGTGCCAGTATGGGGGGACCGCCCAACTATGGCTACACCTTC.

The chain is built from TRBV6-1 and TRBJ2-1, with 14 bases that match TRBD2. Germline V gives CDR1 MNHNS, CDR2 SASEGT. V lost 7 bases, J lost 9 bases, and 8 bases stayed unmatched. The CDR3 is made up of 15 amino acids. The CDR3 DNA reads as TGTGCCAGCACCACCCGACTAGCGGGAGGGTCTGAGCAGTTCTTC. Protein sequence: CASTTRLAGGSEQFF.

The CDR3 DNA reads TGTGCCAGCAGAGGGACTAGCGGGAGAAAGACCTACGAGCAGTACTTC. Translation: CASRGTSGRKTYEQYF. The chain links TRBV2 to TRBJ2-7; TRBD2 agrees at 14 bases. Trimming removed 6 bases from V and 2 bases from J; junction bases left unmatched: 6. The CDR3 has 16 residues. In germline, CDR1 is SNHLY, CDR2 FYNNEI.

The chain couples TRBV27 to TRBJ2-5; 8 nucleotides line up with TRBD1. The J segment lost 3 bases and the V segment lost 7 bases, leaving 4 bases of the junction unmatched. From germline, CDR1 is MNHEY and CDR2 SMNVEV (reference sequence). This CDR3 spans 13 amino acids. The CDR3 reads CASKKTGEETQYF. The DNA for the CDR3 is TGTGCCAGCAAAAAGACAGGGGAAGAGACCCAGTACTTC.

The chain recombines TRBV29-1 with TRBJ2-7, with TRBD1 matching over 7 bases. The germline gives CDR1 SQVTM, CDR2 ANQGSEA. Trimming cost V 5 bases and J 0 bases; bases outside gene matches: 7. This CDR3 comprises 14 residues. The CDR3 reads CSVRGQESSYEQYF. For the CDR3, the DNA is TGCAGCGTTAGAGGACAGGAGAGCTCCTACGAGCAGTACTTC.